This TCR beta chain was recovered during a study of cytomegalovirus exposure and HLA in healthy donors. Findings and limits, study-wide: CMV serostatus stood as the only immune exposure information on hand.

About this clone itself: Antigen unknown.

Germline V gives CDR1 SGDLS, CDR2 YYNGEE. The CDR3 spans 14 residues. Trimming cost V 2 bases and J 1 base; bases outside gene matches: 0. The PCR ran on 60 Vbeta and 13 Jbeta primers. Authors' methods: An analysis performed later counted about 80 million unique TCR beta chains (roughly 11 million of them shared). Only in-frame clones appear in the TCRdb table, and some are missing; sequencing was by immunoSEQ multiplex PCR. That table is the source of V, J and clone size, and D and trimming were worked out from the DNA. The sample yields 80,000 to 90,000 clones, more than 80% seen once. The sequence came from a woman aged 30 to 39 in good health and CMV-seronegative. What was sequenced was PBMCs. This chain uses TRBV9 with TRBJ2-3, with TRBD2 matching 8 bases. The DNA for the CDR3 is TGTGCCAGCAGCGTGACTAGCGGCACAGATACGCAGTATTTT. Translating gives CASSVTSGTDTQYF.